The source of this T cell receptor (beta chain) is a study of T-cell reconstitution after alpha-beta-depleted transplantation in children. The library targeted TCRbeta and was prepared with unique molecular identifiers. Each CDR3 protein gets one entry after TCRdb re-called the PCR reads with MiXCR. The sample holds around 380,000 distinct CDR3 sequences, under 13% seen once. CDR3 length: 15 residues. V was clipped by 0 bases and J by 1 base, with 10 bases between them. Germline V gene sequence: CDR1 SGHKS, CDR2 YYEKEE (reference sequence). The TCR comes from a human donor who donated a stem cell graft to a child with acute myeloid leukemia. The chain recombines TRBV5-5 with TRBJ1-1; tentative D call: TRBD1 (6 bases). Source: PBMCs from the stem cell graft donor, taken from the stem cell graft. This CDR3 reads CASSLAVTGNTEAFF. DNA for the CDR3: TGTGCCAGCAGCTTGGCGGTGACAGGGAACACTGAAGCTTTCTTT.